This TCR beta chain was documented in a study of shared clonotypes between healthy human individuals. Broader study findings: Blood alone was sampled, and tissue repertoires likely differ. Generation probabilities were higher for clonotypes shared across all four sorted-subset donors than for unshared ones.

As defined, naive CD8 cells were CD45RO-negative and positively selected for CCR7, with terminally differentiated effector memory CD45RA+ cells excluded. Trimming removed 4 bases from V and 0 bases from J, with 5 bases in between. CDR1 is SEHNR and CDR2 is FQNEAQ in the germline V gene (reference sequence). The length of the CDR3 is 13 residues. On this clone: The antigen is undetermined. Other DNA sequences from this sample encode an identical CDR3 as well.

Sorted subsets were amplified in replicate PCRs using 200 to 250 ng DNA, approximately 30,000 T cell genomes. Generated by immunoSEQ multiplex PCR, the TCRdb table keeps only in-frame clones and is missing some. The sample carries nearly 2 million clones, about 95% recorded once. The chain couples TRBV7-9 to TRBJ2-3; D gene ambiguous. The sample taken for sequencing was naive CD8+ T cells sorted from blood. This receptor was identified in a man aged 18 to 35 in good health. The DNA of the CDR3 is TGTGCCAGCAGCTCGGACAGCACAGATACGCAGTATTTT. It is translated as CASSSDSTDTQYF.